This T cell receptor (beta chain) was sequenced in a study of control samples from healthy donors and cancer patients. TCRdb's table, derived via immunoSEQ multiplex PCR, lists solely in-frame clones and lacks some. The repertoire holds roughly 86,000 clones, around 91% seen once, with 15% to 18% in the top ten. The CDR3 extends over 19 amino acids. Germline CDR1 reads LNHDA; CDR2 reads SQIVND (reference sequence). Trimming took 6 bases from V and 0 from J; bases not matched to a gene: 12. The gene calls are TRBV19 and TRBJ2-6; 9 nucleotides align to TRBD1. Sequencing was carried out using blood. The receptor's source is a man aged 25-40 years in good health. The CDR3 spells CASSMNTGTGLSGANVLTF. DNA for the CDR3: TGTGCCAGTAGCATGAACACCGGGACAGGGCTCTCTGGGGCCAACGTCCTGACTTTC.